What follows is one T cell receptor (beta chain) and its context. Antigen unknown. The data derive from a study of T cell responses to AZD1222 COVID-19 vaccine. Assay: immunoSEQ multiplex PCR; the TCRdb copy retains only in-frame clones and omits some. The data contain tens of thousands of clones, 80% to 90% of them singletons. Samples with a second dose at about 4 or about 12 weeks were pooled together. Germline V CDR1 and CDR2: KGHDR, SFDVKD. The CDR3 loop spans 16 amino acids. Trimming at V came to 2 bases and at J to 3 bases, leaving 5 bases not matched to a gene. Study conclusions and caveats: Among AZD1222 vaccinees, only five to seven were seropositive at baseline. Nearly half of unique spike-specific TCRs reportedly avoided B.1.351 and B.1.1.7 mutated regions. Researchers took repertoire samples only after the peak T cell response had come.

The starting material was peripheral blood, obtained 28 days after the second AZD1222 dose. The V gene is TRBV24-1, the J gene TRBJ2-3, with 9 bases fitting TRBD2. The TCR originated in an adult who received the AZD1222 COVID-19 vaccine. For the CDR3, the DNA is TGTGCCACCAGTGATTCCGGACTAGCGTCGACAGATACGCAGTATTTT. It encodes CATSDSGLASTDTQYF.